The 32 T cell receptor beta chains in this list originate from one sample, sequenced in a study of T cell repertoires in cytomegalovirus infection. TCRdb reprocessed the reads via MiXCR and lists one record per CDR3 protein. The sample gives 450,000 to 650,000 distinct CDR3 sequences, about 39% of which show up once; 48% is in the top ten. For these receptors, no antigen is known. Sequencing used cultured PBMCs, obtained from culture after CMV antigen stimulation. Source of these receptors: a human donor in good health (CMV status not recorded). Some clones in this sample may be carry-over from other donors' samples.

V and J are TRBV10-3 and TRBJ2-3; D possibly matches TRBD1 or TRBD2 (5 bases each). This CDR3 contains 16 residues. V lost 3 bases to trimming and J lost 4 bases, with 17 bases between them. CDR1 and CDR2 from the germline V gene are ENHRY and SYGVKD. The CDR3 region has the DNA TGTGCCATCAGTGATCGGAGTAAGGGGCGGGCAGATACGCAGTATTTT. The encoded protein is CAISDRSKGRADTQYF.

The rearrangement joins TRBV6-2 or TRBV6-3 to TRBJ2-1; D gene unclear. V was shortened by 6 bases and J by 9 bases, with 18 bases between the two germline ends. This CDR3 region has 14 residues. Germline CDR1 is MNHEY and CDR2 is SVGEGT. The CDR3 here is CASSPQTSGGEQFF. CDR3 DNA: TGTGCCAGCAGCCCCCAGACTTCGGGTGGTGAGCAGTTCTTC.

The J gene is TRBJ1-5, the V gene TRBV6-1, with D tentatively TRBD1 (5 bases). This CDR3 has 14 residues. With 1 base removed from V and 4 bases from J, the gap between germline ends came to 8 bases. Germline CDR1 and CDR2: MNHNS and SASEGT. DNA for the CDR3: TGTGCCAGCAGTGAAGACGCAGGGAATCAGCCCCAGCATTTT. Residues: CASSEDAGNQPQHF.

The chain recombines TRBV2 with TRBJ2-1, with D unclear. Germline values: CDR1 SNHLY, CDR2 FYNNEI. This CDR3 region has 15 residues. Trimming stripped 6 bases from V and 0 bases from J, with 12 bases between. The CDR3 nucleotides are TGTGCCAGCAGCCTCGAGAAGAGCTCCTACAATGAGCAGTTCTTC. Translation: CASSLEKSSYNEQFF.

CDR3 nucleotides: TGCGCCAGCAGCCTCCGAGGACTAGCCCCCTCCTACAATGAGCAGTTCTTC. Translating gives CASSLRGLAPSYNEQFF. The chain links TRBV4-1 to TRBJ2-1; 8 positions agree with TRBD2. Germline CDR1 reads MGHRA; CDR2 reads YSYEKL. V was clipped by 4 bases and J by 0 bases; unmatched bases: 8. The CDR3 spans 17 residues.

CDR3 in DNA: TGTGCCAGCAGGGGACAGGTGCCCCTCTATGGCTACACCTTC. Its protein is CASRGQVPLYGYTF. The J gene is TRBJ1-2, the V gene TRBV28; 8 bases are shared with TRBD1. This CDR3 is built from 14 residues. The germline V gene encodes CDR1 MDHEN and CDR2 SYDVKM. Losses at the gene ends were 6 bases for V and 4 bases for J; bases not matched to a gene: 7.

Only one count was recorded for this clonotype. J is TRBJ1-5 and V is TRBV12-3 or TRBV12-4, with 7 bases aligning to TRBD1. Unmatched junction bases numbered 10, after V lost 2 bases and J lost 3 bases. The CDR3 is 17 amino acids. The CDR3 loop is CASSLRAVDRDNQPQHF. Written as DNA, the CDR3 is TGTGCCAGCAGTTTACGGGCAGTAGACAGGGACAATCAGCCCCAGCATTTT.

The chain combines TRBV4-2 with TRBJ2-7, with 10 bases fitting TRBD2. Germline values: CDR1 LGHNA, CDR2 YNFKEQ. V was pared by 1 base and J by 3 bases, with 6 bases of the junction left unmatched. The CDR3 has 16 residues. CDR3 sequence (DNA): TGTGCCAGCAGCCAAGGCTGGACTAGCGGAAACTACGAGCAGTACTTC. Translated: CASSQGWTSGNYEQYF.

The J gene is TRBJ2-2, the V gene TRBV19, with a possible D match to TRBD2 (6 bases). Germline values: CDR1 LNHDA, CDR2 SQIVND (reference sequence). V lost 3 bases and J 5 bases, leaving 13 bases between the germline ends. This CDR3 is built from 15 residues. The CDR3 sequence is CASSMGRGGTGELFF. CDR3 in DNA: TGTGCCAGTAGTATGGGGCGGGGAGGAACCGGGGAGCTGTTTTTT.

The genes are TRBV18 and TRBJ1-6, with a possible D match to TRBD1 (5 bases). The CDR3 extends over 16 amino acids. Trimming left V 5 bases short and J 14 bases short, with 25 bases between. Germline CDR1 KGHSH, CDR2 LQKENI. CDR3 in amino acids: CASSSYTGTEGRSLHF. In DNA form, the CDR3 reads TGTGCCAGCTCATCTTACACCGGGACCGAGGGTAGATCCCTCCACTTT. Looking up the rest from reference TRBV18 and TRBJ1-6 gives the full variable domain: NAGVMQNPRHLVRRRGQEARLRCSPMKGHSHVYWYRQLPEEGLKFMVYLQKENIIDESGMPKERFSAEFPKEGPSILRIQQVVRGDSAAYFCASSSYTGTEGRSLHFGNGTRLTVT.

This clonotype was seen more than once but under ten times. The J gene is TRBJ1-1, the V gene TRBV6-1; D is possibly TRBD1 (6 bases). There are 14 residues in the CDR3. Trimming cost V 8 bases and J 3 bases, with 16 bases left between them. Germline V lookup: CDR1 MNHNS, CDR2 SASEGT. This CDR3 is CASGIYRVHTEAFF. In DNA form, the CDR3 reads TGTGCCAGCGGGATTTACAGGGTACACACTGAAGCTTTCTTT.

The chain employs TRBV7-9 and TRBJ2-3, with 7 bases identical to TRBD2. V lost 3 bases and J lost 4; bases outside the gene matches: 7. The V gene's germline CDR1 is SEHNR and CDR2 FQNEAQ (reference sequence). The CDR3 extends over 15 amino acids. CDR3 nucleotides: TGTGCCAGCAGCTTCCGCGGCGGGAGTGCAGATACGCAGTATTTT. Translation: CASSFRGGSADTQYF.

To note about this clonotype: A much more abundant neighbour one base away suggests this may be a read error. The chain couples TRBV7-6 to TRBJ1-1; no clear D gene. V was shortened by 1 base and J by 4 bases, with 4 bases between the two germline ends. Germline-derived CDR1 and CDR2 are SGHVS and FNYEAQ. The CDR3 extends over 12 amino acids. This chain's CDR3 is CASSLVATEAFF. The CDR3 bases are TGTGCCAGCAGCTTAGTGGCCACTGAAGCTTTCTTT.

V and J are TRBV20-1 and TRBJ2-3; perhaps TRBD1 as D (6 bases). The germline CDR1 and CDR2 sequences are DFQATT and SNEGSKA (reference sequence). CDR3 length: 14 amino acids. The V end lost 0 bases, the J end lost 6 bases, and 13 bases lay between the germline ends. Here the CDR3 DNA reads TGCAGTGCTAGAGATCGTAGGGGGTCCGATACGCAGTATTTT. Translated: CSARDRRGSDTQYF.

V is TRBV12-3 or TRBV12-4 and J is TRBJ1-1, with 10 bases that match TRBD1. V gave up 4 bases and J gave up 2 bases; unmatched junction bases: 1. This CDR3 comprises 14 residues. CDR3 sequence reads: CASSWTGGNTEAFF. The CDR3 DNA is TGTGCCAGCAGTTGGACAGGGGGAAACACTGAAGCTTTCTTT.

This clonotype was counted at least ten times. The chain joins TRBV7-2 to TRBJ2-2, with D tentatively TRBD2 (5 bases). Germline V gives CDR1 SGHTA, CDR2 FQGNSA. Trimming took off 5 bases at V and 5 bases at J, with 9 bases between the two ends. The CDR3 is 13 amino acids. The CDR3 DNA follows: TGTGCCAGCAGCACAACTAGTACCGGGGAGCTGTTTTTT. It encodes CASSTTSTGELFF.

This clonotype was recorded a few times. The chain employs TRBV7-6 and TRBJ2-7, with a possible D match to TRBD1 (5 bases). The CDR3 loop spans 15 amino acids. Per the germline V gene, CDR1 is SGHVS and CDR2 is FNYEAQ. Between the trimmed V and J ends, which lost 1 base and 5 bases, there was a span of 15 bases. CDR3 nucleotide sequence: TGTGCCAGCAGCTTAGGACAGACTGACGCACACGAGCAGTACTTC. Its protein is CASSLGQTDAHEQYF. The entire variable domain, with the rest obtained from reference TRBV7-6 and TRBJ2-7, is as follows: GAGVSQSPRYKVTKRGQDVALRCDPISGHVSLYWYRQALGQGPEFLTYFNYEAQQDKSGLPNDRFSAERPEGSISTLTIQRTEQRDSAMYRCASSLGQTDAHEQYFGPGTRLTVT.

This clonotype was seen at least ten times. This chain uses TRBV7-2 with TRBJ1-5, with D possibly matching TRBD1 (5 bases). Germline CDR1 SGHTA, CDR2 FQGNSA. The length of the CDR3 is 15 residues. Trimming shortened V by 5 bases and J by 8 bases, and 19 bases separated the two germline ends. CDR3 sequence reads: CASSLVGGGDEPQHF. The CDR3 DNA reads as TGTGCCAGCAGCCTTGTGGGGGGGGGTGACGAGCCCCAGCATTTT.

The chain combines TRBV6-6 with TRBJ2-2; D call uncertain. The CDR3 extends over 15 amino acids. Germline loops: CDR1 MNHNY, CDR2 SVGAGI (reference sequence). The ends were cut back, 2 bases at V and 1 base at J, with 8 bases in the middle. Written as DNA, the CDR3 is TGTGCCAGCAGTTACGAGCAGCAGAACACCGGGGAGCTGTTTTTT. It is translated as CASSYEQQNTGELFF.

The rearrangement links TRBV5-1 to TRBJ2-1; 8 nucleotides align to TRBD2. Per germline, CDR1 SGHRS and CDR2 YFSETQ. The junction had 11 bases not matched to a gene; V was cut back by 4 bases and J by 5 bases. CDR3 length: 16 amino acids. CDR3 loop: CASSMRPGLGNNEQFF. For the CDR3, the DNA is TGCGCCAGCAGCATGCGACCGGGACTAGGAAACAATGAGCAGTTCTTC.

V is TRBV7-2 and J is TRBJ2-5, with 7 bases aligning to TRBD1. In germline, CDR1 is SGHTA, CDR2 FQGNSA. The CDR3 loop spans 14 amino acids. V lost 5 bases and J lost 5; bases outside the gene matches: 8. The CDR3 is CASSIRQGVETQYF. The CDR3 DNA reads as TGTGCCAGCAGCATCCGACAGGGTGTGGAGACCCAGTACTTC. Using reference TRBV7-2 and TRBJ2-5 for the parts outside the CDR3, the full variable domain is GAGVSQSPSNKVTEKGKDVELRCDPISGHTALYWYRQSLGQGLEFLIYFQGNSAPDKSGLPSDRFSAERTGGSVSTLTIQRTQQEDSAVYLCASSIRQGVETQYFGPGTRLLVL.

This clonotype was found a few times. The genes are TRBV7-2 and TRBJ1-1; 7 bases match TRBD1. V lost 6 bases to trimming and J lost 3 bases; unmatched junction nucleotides: 7. In germline, CDR1 is SGHTA, CDR2 FQGNSA. The CDR3 is 14 amino acids. CDR3 nucleotide sequence: TGTGCCAGCAGTCCCCAGGGGGTGGACACTGAAGCTTTCTTT. Translating gives CASSPQGVDTEAFF. The full variable domain, its missing parts supplied by reference TRBV7-2 and TRBJ1-1, is GAGVSQSPSNKVTEKGKDVELRCDPISGHTALYWYRQSLGQGLEFLIYFQGNSAPDKSGLPSDRFSAERTGGSVSTLTIQRTQQEDSAVYLCASSPQGVDTEAFFGQGTRLTVV.

This chain links TRBV5-1 with TRBJ2-3; the D gene is possibly TRBD2 (7 bases). This CDR3 has 17 amino acids. V shed 1 base and J shed 2 bases, with 17 bases lying between them. CDR1 and CDR2 from the germline V gene are SGHRS and YFSETQ. The CDR3 spells CASSLNAGAGTTDTQYF. CDR3 sequence (DNA): TGCGCCAGCAGCTTGAATGCGGGGGCCGGCACCACAGATACGCAGTATTTT.

The chain is built from TRBV4-2 and TRBJ2-3, with a possible D match to TRBD2 (6 bases). Deletions cut 1 base from V and 4 bases from J, with 12 bases between. CDR3 length: 15 residues. Germline assignment: CDR1 LGHNA and CDR2 YNFKEQ. The CDR3, as DNA: TGTGCCAGCAGCCAAGGAGGCGGGGAAGCAGATACGCAGTATTTT. It is translated as CASSQGGGEADTQYF.

The rearrangement uses TRBV6-1 and TRBJ2-2; 11 bases line up with TRBD2. V trimming: 6 bases; J trimming: 4 bases; junction bases outside the gene matches: 7. This CDR3 is 16 amino acids long. The germline CDR1 and CDR2 sequences are MNHNS and SASEGT. Here the CDR3 DNA reads TGTGCCAGCAGCCGAACTAGCGGGGGATCCACCGGGGAGCTGTTTTTT. This gives the protein CASSRTSGGSTGELFF.

This clonotype was detected a few times. The J gene is TRBJ2-5, the V gene TRBV25-1; D call uncertain. Germline V gene sequence: CDR1 MGHDK, CDR2 SYGVNS. CDR3 size: 10 residues. Trimming removed 6 bases from V and 9 bases from J, with 8 bases in between. The CDR3 is CASSRGAQYF. The DNA for the CDR3 is TGTGCCAGCAGCCGTGGGGCCCAGTACTTC.

This rearrangement joins TRBV4-1 to TRBJ1-1; D is perhaps TRBD1 (6 bases). This CDR3 has 17 residues. The V end was cut by 6 bases, the J end by 0 bases, with 20 bases between. In germline, CDR1 is MGHRA, CDR2 YSYEKL. The CDR3 DNA is TGCGCCAGCAGAGAGGGGGGGGGGGCGTCGATGAACACTGAAGCTTTCTTT. This translates into CASREGGGASMNTEAFF.

The rearrangement uses TRBV10-3 and TRBJ2-1, with D possibly matching TRBD2 (6 bases). Germline CDR1 ENHRY, CDR2 SYGVKD. The CDR3 length is 17 residues. With 3 bases removed from V and 0 bases from J, the gap between germline ends came to 15 bases. The CDR3 nucleotides read TGTGCCATCAGTGACTCGGGGGAGCGCCTCTCCTACAATGAGCAGTTCTTC. It is translated as CAISDSGERLSYNEQFF.

The rearrangement joins TRBV6-2 or TRBV6-3 to TRBJ1-1, with unresolved D. Germline V gene sequence: CDR1 MNHEY, CDR2 SVGEGT. The ends were cut back, 2 bases at V and 4 bases at J, with 8 bases in the middle. The CDR3 length is 13 residues. The CDR3 spells CASSYLTTTEAFF. Written as DNA, the CDR3 is TGTGCCAGCAGTTACCTCACAACCACTGAAGCTTTCTTT.

The V gene is TRBV7-2, the J gene TRBJ2-2; possible D gene TRBD1, 6 bases. This CDR3 is built from 16 residues. Germline-derived CDR1 and CDR2 are SGHTA and FQGNSA. With 2 bases removed from V and 3 bases from J, the gap between germline ends came to 13 bases. This CDR3 is CASSLRETGHTGELFF. CDR3 nucleotides: TGTGCCAGCAGCTTAAGAGAGACAGGCCACACCGGGGAGCTGTTTTTT.

The rearrangement uses TRBV7-8 and TRBJ2-5, with D maybe TRBD2 (5 bases). Germline CDR1 reads SGHVS; CDR2 reads FQNEAQ. This CDR3 region has 15 residues. V was cut by 2 bases and J by 4 bases, with 14 bases left in between. The DNA of the CDR3 is TGTGCCAGCAGCTTAAATGGCGGGTCGGGAGAGACCCAGTACTTC. It translates to CASSLNGGSGETQYF. Together with reference TRBV7-8 and TRBJ2-5, the CDR3 gives the full variable domain: GAGVSQSPRYKVAKRGQDVALRCDPISGHVSLFWYQQALGQGPEFLTYFQNEAQLDKSGLPSDRFFAERPEGSVSTLKIQRTQQEDSAVYLCASSLNGGSGETQYFGPGTRLLVL.

The chain joins TRBV5-6 to TRBJ2-2, with 7 bases matching TRBD1. CDR1 and CDR2 from the germline V gene are SGHDT and YYEEEE. Germline trimming cut 6 bases from V and 6 bases from J; bases unmatched to any gene: 11. The CDR3 is made up of 15 amino acids. The CDR3 region is CASILQLDRAGELFF. CDR3 nucleotides: TGTGCCAGCATTTTGCAACTCGACAGGGCCGGGGAGCTGTTTTTT.